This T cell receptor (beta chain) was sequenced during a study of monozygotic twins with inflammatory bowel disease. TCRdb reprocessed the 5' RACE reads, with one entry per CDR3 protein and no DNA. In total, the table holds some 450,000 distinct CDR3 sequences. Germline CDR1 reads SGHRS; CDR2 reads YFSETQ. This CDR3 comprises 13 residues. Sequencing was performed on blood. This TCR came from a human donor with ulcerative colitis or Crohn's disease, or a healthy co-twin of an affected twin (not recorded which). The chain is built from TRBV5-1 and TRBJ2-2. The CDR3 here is CASSLDLGGELFF.